These T cell receptor beta chains were read from a single sample in a study of blood T cell repertoires in COVID-19. TCRdb keeps only in-frame clones here, not all; method: immunoSEQ multiplex PCR. The sample records 130,000 or so clones, about 80% being singletons. What was sequenced was PBMCs or T cells enriched from blood (not recorded which). Receptor source: a man aged 35 to 55 with acute COVID-19. Each CDR3 is given without its conserved first and last residue. The order of the fields is V gene, J gene, CDR3 protein.

TRBV30	TRBJ1-4	AWKANEKLF
TRBV5-1	TRBJ2-1	ASSPRLAGVSLSEQF
TRBV12-3/TRBV12-4	TRBJ2-2	ASSLGGGGELF
TRBV3-1/TRBV3-2	TRBJ2-1	ASSQDYGAGGYNEQF
TRBV24-1	TRBJ2-3	ATSETGGTDTQY
TRBV7-2	TRBJ2-2	ASSLVRGTNTGELF
TRBV7-9	TRBJ2-4	ASSLSLAGAWGIQY
TRBV5-1	TRBJ2-2	ASSFSGVNTGELF
TRBV7-9	TRBJ2-1	ASSLVALSDNEQF
TRBV4-1	TRBJ1-4	ASSQDMTFLATNEKLF
TRBV3-1/TRBV3-2	TRBJ2-3	ASSQDWGQGVGTDTQY
TRBV7-8	TRBJ2-7	ASGTGGGSYEQY
TRBV4-1	TRBJ2-7	ASSQLADSGEQY
TRBV7-9	TRBJ2-7	ASSQGLAGSEQY
TRBV11-3	TRBJ2-5	ASSLRVGETQY
TRBV20-1	TRBJ1-1	SAFDTEAF
TRBV29-1	TRBJ2-2	SATLTANTGELF
TRBV7-9	TRBJ1-2	ASSLDRDGGYT
TRBV19	TRBJ1-5	ASTSTGEGNQPQH
TRBV7-8	TRBJ2-5	ASSFNSAGGRETQY
TRBV3-1/TRBV3-2	TRBJ2-7	ASSPVLAGAFYEQY
TRBV5-1	TRBJ2-1	ASSLEYWTGGSNEQF
TRBV30	TRBJ1-1	AWSKAENTEAF
TRBV9	TRBJ1-2	ASSVEADSKNGYT
TRBV25-1	TRBJ2-2	ASSEFGGLYTGELF
TRBV9	TRBJ2-1	ASSAAGTGGYNEQF
TRBV5-6	TRBJ2-5	ASSSLETQY
TRBV18	TRBJ1-2	ASSTPQDNYGYT
TRBV28	TRBJ2-7	ASSLLDSSYEQY
TRBV27	TRBJ1-4	ASSLLGQGEKLF
TRBV7-6	TRBJ2-2	ASSLAGPGELF
TRBV18	TRBJ2-7	ASSPGASGLYEQY
TRBV6-5	TRBJ2-3	ASSRSGLRGDTQY
TRBV5-1	TRBJ2-7	ASSVQGYEQY